Here is one TCR beta chain with its context. Assay: immunoSEQ multiplex PCR; the TCRdb copy retains only in-frame clones and omits some. The sample yields approximately 12,000 clones, less than 70% seen once. The sample belongs to a study of sequential checkpoint blockade in melanoma. The CDR3 is made up of 15 amino acids. J lost 1 base, V lost 3 bases, and 6 bases had no gene match. Per the germline V gene, CDR1 is LGHNA and CDR2 is YNFKEQ. Treatment: randomized to nivolumab then ipilimumab (arm A) or the reverse (arm B). This TCR was sampled from a human donor with melanoma. The sequencing used CD8+ T cells sorted from blood (inferred from file names), collected from a patient given nivolumab and ipilimumab in sequence. This chain uses TRBV4-2 with TRBJ2-7; TRBD1 aligns across 7 bases. CDR3 nucleotide sequence: TGTGCCAGCAGCCACCAACAGGGGCCGTCCTACGAGCAGTACTTC. This gives the protein CASSHQQGPSYEQYF.